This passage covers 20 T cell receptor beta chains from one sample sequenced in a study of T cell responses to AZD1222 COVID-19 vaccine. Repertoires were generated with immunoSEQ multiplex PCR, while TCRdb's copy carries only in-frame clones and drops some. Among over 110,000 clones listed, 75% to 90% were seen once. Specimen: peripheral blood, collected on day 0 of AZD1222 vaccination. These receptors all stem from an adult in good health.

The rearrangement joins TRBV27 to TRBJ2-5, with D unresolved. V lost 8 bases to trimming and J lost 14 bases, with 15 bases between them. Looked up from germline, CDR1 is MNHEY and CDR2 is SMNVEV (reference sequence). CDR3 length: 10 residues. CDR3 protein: CASHSRSFYF. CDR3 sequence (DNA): TGTGCCAGCCACTCCAGGTCCTTTTACTTC.

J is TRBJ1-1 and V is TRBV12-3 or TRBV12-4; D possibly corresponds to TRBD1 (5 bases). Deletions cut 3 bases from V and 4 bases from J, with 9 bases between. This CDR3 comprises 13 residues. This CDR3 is CASSLGGITEAFF. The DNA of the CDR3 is TGTGCCAGCAGTTTGGGGGGAATCACTGAAGCTTTCTTT.

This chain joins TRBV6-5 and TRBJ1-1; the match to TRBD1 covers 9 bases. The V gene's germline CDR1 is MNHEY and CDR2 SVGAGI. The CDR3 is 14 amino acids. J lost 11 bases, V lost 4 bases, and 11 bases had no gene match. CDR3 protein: CASSSGQGRLLAFF. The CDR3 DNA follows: TGTGCCAGCAGTTCGGGACAGGGCCGGCTGTTGGCTTTCTTT.

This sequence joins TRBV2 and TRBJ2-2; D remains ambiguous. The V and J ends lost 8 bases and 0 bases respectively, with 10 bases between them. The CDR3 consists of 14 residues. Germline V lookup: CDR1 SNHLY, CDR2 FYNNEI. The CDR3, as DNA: TGTGCCAGCTTAGGCGGCGCGAACACCGGGGAGCTGTTTTTT. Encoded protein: CASLGGANTGELFF. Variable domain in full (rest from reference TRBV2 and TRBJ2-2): EPEVTQTPSHQVTQMGQEVILRCVPISNHLYFYWYRQILGQKVEFLVSFYNNEISEKSEIFDDQFSVERPDGSNFTLKIRSTKLEDSAMYFCASLGGANTGELFFGEGSRLTVL.

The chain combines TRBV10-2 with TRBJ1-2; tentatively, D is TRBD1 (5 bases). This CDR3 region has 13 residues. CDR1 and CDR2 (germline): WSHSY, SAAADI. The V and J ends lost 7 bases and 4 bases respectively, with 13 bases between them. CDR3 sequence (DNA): TGCGCCAGCACCCAAGGGGTTACCTATGGCTACACCTTC. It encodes CASTQGVTYGYTF.

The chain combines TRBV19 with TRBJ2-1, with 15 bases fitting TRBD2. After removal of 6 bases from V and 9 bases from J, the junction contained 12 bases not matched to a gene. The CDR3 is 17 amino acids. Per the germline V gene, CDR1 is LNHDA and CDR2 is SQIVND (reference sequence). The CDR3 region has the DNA TGTGCCAGTAGAGAGATGGGACTAGCGGGAGGACTCAGTGAGCAGTTCTTC. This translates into CASREMGLAGGLSEQFF.

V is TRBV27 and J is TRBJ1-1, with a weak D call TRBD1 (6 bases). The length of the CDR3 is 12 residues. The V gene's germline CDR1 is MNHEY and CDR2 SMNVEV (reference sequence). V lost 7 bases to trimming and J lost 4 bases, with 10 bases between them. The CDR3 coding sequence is TGTGCCAGCAAAGAGGGGGGCACTGAAGCTTTCTTT. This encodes CASKEGGTEAFF.

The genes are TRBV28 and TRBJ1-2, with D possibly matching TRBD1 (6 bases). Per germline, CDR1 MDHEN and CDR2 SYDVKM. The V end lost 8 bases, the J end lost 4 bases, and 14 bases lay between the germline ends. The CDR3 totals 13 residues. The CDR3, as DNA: TGTGCCAGCGGTCCTAGAGGGGGCTATGGCTACACCTTC. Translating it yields CASGPRGGYGYTF.

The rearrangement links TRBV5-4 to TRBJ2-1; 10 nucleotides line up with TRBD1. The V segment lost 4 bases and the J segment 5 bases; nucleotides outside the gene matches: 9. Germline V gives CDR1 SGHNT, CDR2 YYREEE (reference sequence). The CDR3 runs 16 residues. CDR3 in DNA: TGTGCCAGCAGCCCCGGGACAGGGGTAGGAGACAATGAGCAGTTCTTC. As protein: CASSPGTGVGDNEQFF.

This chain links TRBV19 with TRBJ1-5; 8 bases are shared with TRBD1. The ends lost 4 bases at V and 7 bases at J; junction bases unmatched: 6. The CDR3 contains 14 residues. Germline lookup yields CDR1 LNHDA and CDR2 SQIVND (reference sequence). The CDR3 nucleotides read TGTGCCAGTAGTAGACAGGGGCCGGGCCAGCCCCAGCATTTT. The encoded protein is CASSRQGPGQPQHF.

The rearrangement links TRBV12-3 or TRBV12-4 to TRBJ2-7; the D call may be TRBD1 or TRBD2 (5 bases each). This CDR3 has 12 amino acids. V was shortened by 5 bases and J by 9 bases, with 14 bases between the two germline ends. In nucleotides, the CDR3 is TGTGCCAGCAGTGGGACGGGCAACGGGCAGTACTTC. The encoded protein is CASSGTGNGQYF.

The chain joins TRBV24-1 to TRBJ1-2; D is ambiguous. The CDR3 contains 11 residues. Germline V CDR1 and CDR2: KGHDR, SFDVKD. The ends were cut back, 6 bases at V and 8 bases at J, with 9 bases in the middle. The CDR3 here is CATSSNEGYTF. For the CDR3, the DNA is TGTGCCACCAGTAGCAACGAGGGCTACACCTTC.

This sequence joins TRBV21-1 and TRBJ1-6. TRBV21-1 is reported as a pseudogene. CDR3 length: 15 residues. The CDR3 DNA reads TGTGCCAGCAGCAGGCCTCGGGGGAGGGATTCACCCCTCCACTTT. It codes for CASSRPRGRDSPLHF.

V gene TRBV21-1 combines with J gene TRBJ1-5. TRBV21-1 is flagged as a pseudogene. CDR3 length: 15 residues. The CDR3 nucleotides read TGTGCCAGCAGCCCTGAAAGGGGGGTGAATCAGCCCCAGCATTTT. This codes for CASSPERGVNQPQHF.

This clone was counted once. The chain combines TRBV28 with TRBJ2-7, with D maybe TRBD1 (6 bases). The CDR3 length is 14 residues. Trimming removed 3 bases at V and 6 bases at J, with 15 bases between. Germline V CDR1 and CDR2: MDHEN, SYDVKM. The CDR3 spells CASSFRGSSGEQYF. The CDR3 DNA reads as TGTGCCAGCAGTTTCAGGGGTTCTTCGGGCGAGCAGTACTTC.

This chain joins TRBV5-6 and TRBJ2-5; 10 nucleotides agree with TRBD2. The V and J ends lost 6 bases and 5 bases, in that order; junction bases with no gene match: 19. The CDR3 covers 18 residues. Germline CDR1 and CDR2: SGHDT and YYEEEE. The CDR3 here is CASIRLIRLAGVDETQYF. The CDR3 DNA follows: TGTGCCAGCATCCGGCTCATCCGGCTAGCGGGAGTTGACGAGACCCAGTACTTC.

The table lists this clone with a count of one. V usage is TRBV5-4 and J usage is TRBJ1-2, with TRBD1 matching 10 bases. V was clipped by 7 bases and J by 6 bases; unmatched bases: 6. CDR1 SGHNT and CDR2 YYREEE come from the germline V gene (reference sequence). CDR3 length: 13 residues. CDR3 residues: CASRKTGGDGYTF. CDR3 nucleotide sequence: TGTGCCAGCCGTAAGACAGGGGGCGATGGCTACACCTTC.

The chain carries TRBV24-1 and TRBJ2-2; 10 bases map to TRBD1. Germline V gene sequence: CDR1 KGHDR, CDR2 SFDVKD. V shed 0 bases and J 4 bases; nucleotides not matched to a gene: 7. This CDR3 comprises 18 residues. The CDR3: CATSDLRTGGLSTGELFF. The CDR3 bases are TGTGCCACCAGTGATTTGAGGACAGGGGGTTTGAGCACCGGGGAGCTGTTTTTT.

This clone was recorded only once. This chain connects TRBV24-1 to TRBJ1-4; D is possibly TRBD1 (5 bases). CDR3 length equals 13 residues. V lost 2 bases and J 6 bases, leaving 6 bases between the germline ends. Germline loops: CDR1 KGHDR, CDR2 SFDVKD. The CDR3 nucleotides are TGTGCCACCAGTGATTCGACAGATGAAAAACTGTTTTTT. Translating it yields CATSDSTDEKLFF.

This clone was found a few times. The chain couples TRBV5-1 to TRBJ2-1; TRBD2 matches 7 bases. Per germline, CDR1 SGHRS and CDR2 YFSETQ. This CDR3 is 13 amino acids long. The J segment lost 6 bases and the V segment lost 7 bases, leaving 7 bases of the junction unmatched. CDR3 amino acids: CASGRRESNEQFF. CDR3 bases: TGCGCCAGCGGACGGCGGGAGAGCAATGAGCAGTTCTTC.